This is a list of T cell receptor beta chains from one sample in a study of identical twins. TCRdb re-called the 5' RACE reads with MiXCR, one entry per CDR3 protein. The table includes around 570,000 distinct CDR3 sequences, 9% to 10% detected once. The same data also contributed to another study, on yellow fever vaccine responses in identical twins.

The sequenced material came from PBMCs. These receptors were collected from a woman aged 18 to 35 in good health. CDR3s include the opening cysteine and the closing phenylalanine or tryptophan. The order of the fields is CDR3 length, clone size, J gene, D gene, V gene, CDR3 protein, CDR3 DNA. D genes are given only for firm matches. The listing skips clone size in some rows; elsewhere it reads once, few, many or a size class.

CDR3 length: 16; clone size: .; J gene: TRBJ2-1; D gene: TRBD2; V gene: TRBV6-2/TRBV6-3; CDR3 protein: CASSSRRAGGPYEQFF; CDR3 DNA: TGTGCCAGCAGTTCACGAAGGGCGGGAGGGCCGTATGAGCAGTTCTTC
CDR3 length: 15; clone size: many; J gene: TRBJ2-1; D gene: .; V gene: TRBV24-1; CDR3 protein: CATSSIRGGYNEQFF; CDR3 DNA: TGTGCCACCAGTTCCATAAGGGGTGGTTACAATGAGCAGTTCTTC
CDR3 length: 14; clone size: few; J gene: TRBJ2-1; D gene: .; V gene: TRBV10-3; CDR3 protein: CAISQDSIHNEQFF; CDR3 DNA: TGTGCCATCAGTCAGGACTCGATTCACAATGAGCAGTTCTTC
CDR3 length: 13; clone size: few; J gene: TRBJ1-1; D gene: .; V gene: TRBV6-6; CDR3 protein: CAIEGTAPDEAFF; CDR3 DNA: TGTGCCATAGAGGGAACGGCGCCTGACGAAGCTTTCTTT
CDR3 length: 15; clone size: .; J gene: TRBJ2-7; D gene: TRBD2; V gene: TRBV4-3; CDR3 protein: CASSQAAGGGYEQYF; CDR3 DNA: TGCGCCAGCAGCCAAGCAGCGGGAGGCGGCTACGAGCAGTACTTC
CDR3 length: 16; clone size: few; J gene: TRBJ2-7; D gene: TRBD1; V gene: TRBV27; CDR3 protein: CASSWGSGQGAREQYF; CDR3 DNA: TGTGCCAGCAGTTGGGGGTCTGGACAGGGGGCAAGGGAGCAGTACTTC
CDR3 length: 14; clone size: many; J gene: TRBJ1-5; D gene: .; V gene: TRBV21-1; CDR3 protein: CASSKGAGLRPQHF; CDR3 DNA: TGTGCCAGCAGCAAAGGGGCAGGCCTCAGACCCCAGCATTTT
CDR3 length: 14; clone size: few; J gene: TRBJ2-1; D gene: .; V gene: TRBV18; CDR3 protein: CASSPPSGVPEQFF; CDR3 DNA: TGTGCCAGCTCACCGCCGTCGGGGGTTCCTGAGCAGTTCTTC
CDR3 length: 18; clone size: .; J gene: TRBJ2-2; D gene: .; V gene: TRBV11-1; CDR3 protein: CASSLGGAGRRDTGELFF; CDR3 DNA: TGTGCCAGCAGCTTAGGAGGGGCAGGAAGGCGTGATACCGGGGAGCTGTTTTTT
CDR3 length: 13; clone size: many; J gene: TRBJ2-7; D gene: .; V gene: TRBV2; CDR3 protein: CASKPGLTYEQYF; CDR3 DNA: TGTGCCAGCAAACCGGGACTTACCTACGAGCAGTACTTC
CDR3 length: 14; clone size: .; J gene: TRBJ1-1; D gene: .; V gene: TRBV12-3/TRBV12-4; CDR3 protein: CASINGGESARAFF; CDR3 DNA: TGTGCCAGCATTAACGGGGGGGAGAGCGCCAGAGCTTTCTTT
CDR3 length: 15; clone size: many; J gene: TRBJ2-3; D gene: TRBD2; V gene: TRBV2; CDR3 protein: CASSEVLAGADTQYF; CDR3 DNA: TGTGCCAGCAGTGAAGTTCTAGCGGGGGCAGATACGCAGTATTTT
CDR3 length: 15; clone size: many; J gene: TRBJ1-2; D gene: TRBD1; V gene: TRBV15; CDR3 protein: CATSRGQGMAYGYTF; CDR3 DNA: TGTGCCACCAGCAGAGGACAGGGTATGGCCTATGGCTACACCTTC
CDR3 length: 16; clone size: many; J gene: TRBJ2-5; D gene: TRBD2; V gene: TRBV7-9; CDR3 protein: CASSSPTSGDQETQYF; CDR3 DNA: TGTGCCAGCAGCTCGCCGACTAGCGGGGACCAAGAGACCCAGTACTTC
CDR3 length: 16; clone size: few; J gene: TRBJ2-3; D gene: TRBD1; V gene: TRBV3-1; CDR3 protein: CASSPPMGTGPYMQYF; CDR3 DNA: TGTGCCAGCAGCCCACCGATGGGGACAGGGCCTTATATGCAGTATTTT
CDR3 length: 15; clone size: many; J gene: TRBJ1-5; D gene: .; V gene: TRBV12-3/TRBV12-4; CDR3 protein: CASSLKGQGGQPQHF; CDR3 DNA: TGTGCCAGCAGTTTAAAGGGGCAGGGCGGGCAGCCCCAGCATTTT
CDR3 length: 17; clone size: .; J gene: TRBJ1-5; D gene: .; V gene: TRBV2; CDR3 protein: CASSPRPGGGANQPQHF; CDR3 DNA: TGTGCCAGCAGCCCTAGGCCCGGGGGAGGTGCAAATCAGCCCCAGCATTTT
CDR3 length: 13; clone size: many; J gene: TRBJ2-7; D gene: .; V gene: TRBV19; CDR3 protein: CASSMMWKGEQYF; CDR3 DNA: TGTGCCAGTAGTATGATGTGGAAAGGCGAGCAGTACTTC
CDR3 length: 14; clone size: .; J gene: TRBJ2-5; D gene: TRBD1; V gene: TRBV7-3; CDR3 protein: CASSLTGDPETQYF; CDR3 DNA: TGTGCCAGCAGCTTGACAGGGGATCCAGAGACCCAGTACTTC
CDR3 length: 14; clone size: few; J gene: TRBJ2-4; D gene: TRBD2; V gene: TRBV9; CDR3 protein: CASSVGSGGDIQYF; CDR3 DNA: TGTGCCAGCAGCGTAGGTAGCGGGGGGGACATTCAGTACTTC
CDR3 length: 14; clone size: few; J gene: TRBJ2-7; D gene: TRBD2; V gene: TRBV18; CDR3 protein: CASRTSGQVVEQYF; CDR3 DNA: TGTGCCAGCCGGACTAGCGGGCAGGTGGTTGAGCAGTACTTC
CDR3 length: 12; clone size: many; J gene: TRBJ2-7; D gene: TRBD1; V gene: TRBV12-3/TRBV12-4; CDR3 protein: CASSRDSYEQYF; CDR3 DNA: TGTGCCAGCAGTCGGGACAGCTACGAGCAGTACTTC
CDR3 length: 15; clone size: many; J gene: TRBJ2-1; D gene: .; V gene: TRBV15; CDR3 protein: CATSGDRSSYNEQFF; CDR3 DNA: TGTGCCACCAGCGGAGACCGGAGCTCCTACAATGAGCAGTTCTTC
CDR3 length: 14; clone size: many; J gene: TRBJ2-2; D gene: .; V gene: TRBV2; CDR3 protein: CASSEDLNTGELFF; CDR3 DNA: TGTGCCAGCAGTGAAGACCTAAACACCGGGGAGCTGTTTTTT
CDR3 length: 16; clone size: few; J gene: TRBJ2-6; D gene: .; V gene: TRBV3-1; CDR3 protein: CASSQVYSSGANVLTF; CDR3 DNA: TGTGCCAGCAGCCAAGTCTATAGCTCTGGGGCCAACGTCCTGACTTTC
CDR3 length: 16; clone size: few; J gene: TRBJ2-7; D gene: TRBD2; V gene: TRBV5-1; CDR3 protein: CASSWNLAGYEYEQYF; CDR3 DNA: TGCGCCAGCAGCTGGAATCTAGCGGGGTACGAATACGAGCAGTACTTC
CDR3 length: 15; clone size: .; J gene: TRBJ2-7; D gene: TRBD2; V gene: TRBV14; CDR3 protein: CASSQERGRGYEQYF; CDR3 DNA: TGTGCCAGCAGCCAAGAACGCGGGAGGGGCTACGAGCAGTACTTC
CDR3 length: 18; clone size: many; J gene: TRBJ2-3; D gene: TRBD2; V gene: TRBV5-1; CDR3 protein: CASSSGLAGGPSTDTQYF; CDR3 DNA: TGCGCCAGCAGCTCTGGACTAGCGGGGGGGCCATCCACAGATACGCAGTATTTT
CDR3 length: 13; clone size: few; J gene: TRBJ2-7; D gene: .; V gene: TRBV20-1; CDR3 protein: CSASRGFPYEQYF; CDR3 DNA: TGCAGTGCTAGTAGGGGGTTTCCCTACGAGCAGTACTTC
CDR3 length: 16; clone size: many; J gene: TRBJ2-7; D gene: TRBD1; V gene: TRBV5-1; CDR3 protein: CASSPRPRQGGDEQYF; CDR3 DNA: TGCGCCAGCAGCCCCCGTCCCAGACAGGGGGGAGACGAGCAGTACTTC
CDR3 length: 14; clone size: .; J gene: TRBJ2-7; D gene: TRBD1; V gene: TRBV24-1; CDR3 protein: CATSSGTEDYEQYF; CDR3 DNA: TGTGCCACCTCCTCCGGGACAGAAGACTACGAGCAGTACTTC
CDR3 length: 13; clone size: many; J gene: TRBJ2-1; D gene: TRBD2; V gene: TRBV12-3/TRBV12-4; CDR3 protein: CASSFWEGNEQFF; CDR3 DNA: TGTGCCAGCAGTTTTTGGGAGGGTAATGAGCAGTTCTTC
CDR3 length: 15; clone size: .; J gene: TRBJ2-4; D gene: TRBD1; V gene: TRBV5-1; CDR3 protein: CASSFGGQEKNIQYF; CDR3 DNA: TGCGCCAGCAGCTTTGGGGGACAGGAGAAAAACATTCAGTACTTC
CDR3 length: 15; clone size: .; J gene: TRBJ2-3; D gene: TRBD2; V gene: TRBV28; CDR3 protein: CASRTRGSGTDTQYF; CDR3 DNA: TGTGCCAGCCGAACGCGGGGGTCTGGCACAGATACGCAGTATTTT
CDR3 length: 13; clone size: many; J gene: TRBJ2-1; D gene: .; V gene: TRBV2; CDR3 protein: CASSGQVYNEQFF; CDR3 DNA: TGTGCCAGCAGTGGTCAGGTCTACAATGAGCAGTTCTTC
CDR3 length: 14; clone size: .; J gene: TRBJ1-1; D gene: TRBD1; V gene: TRBV7-6; CDR3 protein: CASSLPGGGTEAFF; CDR3 DNA: TGTGCCAGCAGCCTCCCAGGGGGCGGCACTGAAGCTTTCTTT
CDR3 length: 17; clone size: few; J gene: TRBJ2-6; D gene: TRBD1; V gene: TRBV6-1; CDR3 protein: CASSGYRGEAGANVLTF; CDR3 DNA: TGTGCCAGCAGTGGCTACAGGGGTGAGGCTGGGGCCAACGTCCTGACTTTC
CDR3 length: 13; clone size: few; J gene: TRBJ2-7; D gene: .; V gene: TRBV27; CDR3 protein: CASSLRFDYEQYF; CDR3 DNA: TGTGCCAGCAGTTTAAGGTTTGACTACGAGCAGTACTTC
CDR3 length: 17; clone size: many; J gene: TRBJ2-1; D gene: .; V gene: TRBV7-2; CDR3 protein: CASTAGGTRSTYNEQFF; CDR3 DNA: TGTGCCAGCACCGCCGGGGGCACTAGAAGCACCTACAATGAGCAGTTCTTC
CDR3 length: 12; clone size: many; J gene: TRBJ2-2; D gene: .; V gene: TRBV2; CDR3 protein: CASGSNTGELFF; CDR3 DNA: TGTGCCAGCGGGTCAAACACCGGGGAGCTGTTTTTT
CDR3 length: 15; clone size: .; J gene: TRBJ2-7; D gene: .; V gene: TRBV20-1; CDR3 protein: CSAREYANRVYEQYF; CDR3 DNA: TGCAGTGCTAGAGAATACGCCAACAGGGTCTACGAGCAGTACTTC
CDR3 length: 13; clone size: few; J gene: TRBJ2-7; D gene: .; V gene: TRBV7-9; CDR3 protein: CASGGLSEYEQYF; CDR3 DNA: TGTGCCAGTGGAGGACTGAGCGAATACGAGCAGTACTTC
CDR3 length: 13; clone size: many; J gene: TRBJ2-7; D gene: .; V gene: TRBV29-1; CDR3 protein: CSVTREPPYEQYF; CDR3 DNA: TGCAGCGTGACCAGAGAGCCCCCCTACGAGCAGTACTTC
CDR3 length: 14; clone size: .; J gene: TRBJ1-3; D gene: .; V gene: TRBV6-1; CDR3 protein: CASSRSSSGNTIYF; CDR3 DNA: TGTGCCAGCAGTAGAAGTTCCTCTGGAAACACCATATATTTT
CDR3 length: 17; clone size: few; J gene: TRBJ2-1; D gene: TRBD2; V gene: TRBV4-1; CDR3 protein: CASSQGETSGPYNEQFF; CDR3 DNA: TGCGCCAGCAGCCAAGGGGAGACTAGCGGACCTTACAATGAGCAGTTCTTC
CDR3 length: 14; clone size: many; J gene: TRBJ2-7; D gene: TRBD1; V gene: TRBV29-1; CDR3 protein: CSVVWDRAPYEQYF; CDR3 DNA: TGCAGCGTTGTATGGGACAGGGCCCCCTACGAGCAGTACTTC
CDR3 length: 17; clone size: .; J gene: TRBJ2-5; D gene: TRBD2; V gene: TRBV7-9; CDR3 protein: CASSWWTSGRSGETQYF; CDR3 DNA: TGTGCCAGCAGCTGGTGGACTAGCGGGAGGTCTGGCGAGACCCAGTACTTC
CDR3 length: 18; clone size: .; J gene: TRBJ2-3; D gene: TRBD2; V gene: TRBV4-3; CDR3 protein: CASSQDLAGEPPADTQYF; CDR3 DNA: TGCGCCAGCAGCCAAGATTTAGCGGGGGAACCCCCCGCAGATACGCAGTATTTT
CDR3 length: 14; clone size: many; J gene: TRBJ2-7; D gene: .; V gene: TRBV28; CDR3 protein: CASSLLDSPYEQYF; CDR3 DNA: TGTGCCAGCAGTTTATTGGACAGTCCCTACGAGCAGTACTTC
CDR3 length: 15; clone size: many; J gene: TRBJ2-3; D gene: .; V gene: TRBV5-1; CDR3 protein: CASSVEERSTDTQYF; CDR3 DNA: TGCGCCAGCAGCGTAGAAGAACGTAGCACAGATACGCAGTATTTT
CDR3 length: 15; clone size: few; J gene: TRBJ2-3; D gene: TRBD2; V gene: TRBV29-1; CDR3 protein: CSAPPRGGATDTQYF; CDR3 DNA: TGCAGCGCCCCCCCTCGCGGGGGGGCAACAGATACGCAGTATTTT
CDR3 length: 15; clone size: .; J gene: TRBJ2-3; D gene: .; V gene: TRBV7-9; CDR3 protein: CASSFDSRKTDTQYF; CDR3 DNA: TGTGCCAGCAGCTTCGACAGCCGTAAAACAGATACGCAGTATTTT
CDR3 length: 15; clone size: few; J gene: TRBJ2-5; D gene: TRBD2; V gene: TRBV18; CDR3 protein: CASSPLAGDWETQYF; CDR3 DNA: TGTGCCAGCTCACCGCTAGCGGGAGATTGGGAGACCCAGTACTTC